This entry is about one T cell receptor (beta chain). This record belongs to a study of blood T cell repertoires in COVID-19. At the level of the study: Acute and convalescent COVID-19 samples came from the United States, Italy and Spain. T cells, B-cell-depleted T cells, or PBMCs provided the cDNA or gDNA that served as material.

Original methodology: The assay estimated nucleated cells by amplifying reference gene primers. Sequenced by immunoSEQ multiplex PCR; TCRdb stores in-frame clones only, minus some. Clone size and V and J calls were adopted from that table, with D and trimming inferred from the DNA. Of around 100,000 clones listed, more than 70% are singletons. Source material: peripheral blood. This TCR was sampled from a woman aged 60-75 years with acute or convalescent COVID-19.

The CDR3 protein is CASSSGVSAFF. The CDR3 DNA reads TGTGCCAGCAGCTCAGGGGTGTCGGCTTTCTTT. V usage is TRBV28 and J usage is TRBJ1-1; maybe TRBD1 (6 bases). This CDR3 is 11 amino acids long. The germline V and J ends were trimmed by 6 bases and 11 bases, with 13 bases remaining between them. Germline CDR1 MDHEN, CDR2 SYDVKM. Combining the CDR3 with reference TRBV28 and TRBJ1-1 gives the whole variable domain DVKVTQSSRYLVKRTGEKVFLECVQDMDHENMFWYRQDPGLGLRLIYFSYDVKMKEKGDIPEGYSVSREKKERFSLILESASTNQTSMYLCASSSGVSAFFGQGTRLTVV.